The clone carrying this T cell receptor beta chain was counted between two and nine times. Its antigen is unknown. Time point reported: healthy volunteer bleed at 2 weeks. From whole blood left unfractionated, total RNA was extracted. Authors' processing steps: Samples held a median of 95,638 TCRs, range about 23,224–700,000. TCRdb ran MiXCR on the RACE reads and lists one entry per CDR3 protein. The V and J calls were not made by the authors but by TCRdb's processing. The data hold 130,000 or so distinct CDR3 sequences, with 9% to 10% observed a single time. The data were obtained in a study of human T cells and chemical hapten exposure. Findings and limits, study-wide: Counts of TCRs above 1 in 1000 frequency stayed unchanged with DPC sensitization.

This CDR3 region has 14 residues. Germline CDR1 and CDR2: MGHRA and YSYEKL. The V end lost 5 bases, the J end lost 0 bases, and 11 bases lay between the germline ends. The TCR was taken from a male donor in good health. Some clones in this sample may be carry-over from other donors' samples. The sample consisted of whole blood. The chain carries TRBV4-1 and TRBJ2-7, with D unresolved. The CDR3 sequence: CASSSGSFSYEQYF. In nucleotides, the CDR3 is TGCGCCAGCAGCTCCGGGTCTTTCTCCTACGAGCAGTACTTC.